The clone carrying this TCR beta chain was detected a few times. In germline, CDR1 is SGHRS, CDR2 YFSETQ. This CDR3 contains 14 residues. V lost 9 bases and J 7 bases, leaving 21 bases between the germline ends. This record belongs to a study of T-cell reconstitution after alpha-beta-depleted transplantation in children. Preparing the TCRbeta library involved the use of unique molecular identifiers. TCRdb fed the PCR reads into MiXCR, producing one record per CDR3 protein. The sample shows more than 400,000 distinct CDR3 sequences, roughly an eighth of them seen only once. The sample was PBMCs, mostly from graft donor cells, taken 180 days after TCRalphabeta/CD19-depleted stem cell transplant. This TCR derives from a female patient younger than 10 who had a stem cell transplant for aplastic anemia, so the T cells may come from the graft donor. This chain joins TRBV5-1 and TRBJ2-3, with D unresolved. This CDR3 reads CATAERFRSHTQYF. The CDR3 DNA reads as TGCGCCACCGCTGAACGTTTCCGGTCACATACGCAGTATTTT.